Reported below is one TCR beta chain. Primers for the PCR totalled 60 Vbeta and 13 Jbeta. Profiled with immunoSEQ multiplex PCR; TCRdb holds only in-frame clones, not every one. Of 100,000 to 140,000 clones in the sample, more than 65% were seen once. The sample belongs to a study of cytomegalovirus exposure and HLA in healthy donors. The CDR3 consists of 14 residues. The V gene lost 10 bases and the J gene lost 4 bases, with 17 bases spanning the gap. CDR1 is MDHEN and CDR2 is SYDVKM in the germline V gene. What was sequenced was PBMCs. The chain links TRBV28 to TRBJ1-5; D ambiguous. The receptor's source is a man aged 25 to 40 in good health and CMV-seronegative. The CDR3 nucleotides read TGTGCCACCATCCTCGAGGGCAGGAATCAGCCCCAGCATTTT. Translated, it gives CATILEGRNQPQHF.